These 8 T cell receptor beta chains came from one sample sequenced in a study of cytomegalovirus exposure and HLA in healthy donors. 60 Vbeta and 13 Jbeta primers were used in PCR. TCRdb's table, derived via immunoSEQ multiplex PCR, lists solely in-frame clones and lacks some. The sample shows 100,000 or so clones, around 15% of them seen only once. Material for sequencing was PBMCs. The receptors come from a female donor in good health and CMV-seronegative.

This clone turned up a few times. The V call is TRBV7-2, the J call TRBJ2-7; 10 nucleotides match TRBD2. The CDR3 contains 15 residues. Germline loops: CDR1 SGHTA, CDR2 FQGNSA. V shed 4 bases and J 2 bases; nucleotides not matched to a gene: 5. The CDR3 DNA sequence: TGTGCCAGCAGCTCCACGGGACTAGCGACCTACGAGCAGTACTTC. Its protein product is CASSSTGLATYEQYF.

This clone showed up just a few times. This rearrangement joins TRBV13 to TRBJ2-2, with TRBD1 matching 10 bases. From germline, CDR1 is PRHDT and CDR2 FYEKMQ (reference sequence). The CDR3 runs 17 residues. V trimming: 5 bases; J trimming: 7 bases; junction bases outside the gene matches: 13. CDR3: CASSARGQGKVRGELFF. For the CDR3, the DNA is TGTGCCAGCAGCGCCCGGGGACAGGGGAAGGTTCGCGGGGAGCTGTTTTTT.

The gene calls are TRBV30 and TRBJ2-3; tentative D call: TRBD1 (6 bases). V was shortened by 3 bases and J by 6 bases, with 10 bases between the two germline ends. CDR1 is GTSNPN, CDR2 SVGIG, per germline (reference sequence). There are 12 residues in the CDR3. The chain's CDR3 is CAWRQGGDTQYF. CDR3 nucleotide sequence: TGTGCCTGGAGACAGGGCGGCGATACGCAGTATTTT.

This chain uses TRBV6-1 with TRBJ1-4, with D unresolved. The germline V gene encodes CDR1 MNHNS and CDR2 SASEGT. This CDR3 is built from 14 residues. Trimming cost V 6 bases and J 4 bases, with 12 bases left between them. The CDR3 is CASRSARYNEKLFF. CDR3 DNA sequence: TGTGCCAGCAGGAGCGCACGGTATAATGAAAAACTGTTTTTT.

J is TRBJ2-5 and V is TRBV6-5; D call uncertain. The V gene lost 2 bases and the J gene lost 3 bases, with 7 bases spanning the gap. The germline V gene encodes CDR1 MNHEY and CDR2 SVGAGI. The length of the CDR3 is 13 residues. The DNA for the CDR3 is TGTGCCAGCAGTTACCCAACAGAAGAGACCCAGTACTTC. Amino acids: CASSYPTEETQYF.

As to this clone: This same CDR3 is encoded by further DNA sequences in the sample. The chain joins TRBV18 to TRBJ1-1, with TRBD1 as a possible D gene (5 bases). Trimming took 6 bases from V and 1 from J, leaving 12 bases between them. Per the germline V gene, CDR1 is KGHSH and CDR2 is LQKENI. The CDR3 has 14 residues. CDR3 DNA sequence: TGTGCCAGCTCCGCCTGGGGCGGGAACACTGAAGCTTTCTTT. It yields the protein CASSAWGGNTEAFF. Supplemented by reference TRBV18 and TRBJ1-1, the full variable domain reads NAGVMQNPRHLVRRRGQEARLRCSPMKGHSHVYWYRQLPEEGLKFMVYLQKENIIDESGMPKERFSAEFPKEGPSILRIQQVVRGDSAAYFCASSAWGGNTEAFFGQGTRLTVV.

This chain connects TRBV27 to TRBJ1-1, with 7 bases fitting TRBD1. The germline V gene has CDR1 MNHEY and CDR2 SMNVEV (reference sequence). This CDR3 has 16 amino acids. Trimming cost V 5 bases and J 8 bases; bases outside gene matches: 17. The CDR3, as DNA: TGTGCCAGCAGTATCTTAGGGGGCGGTAGTAAGAAAGAAGCTTTCTTT. Protein sequence: CASSILGGGSKKEAFF.

Only a few counts were recorded for this clone. V gene TRBV10-3 combines with J gene TRBJ2-7, with TRBD1 matching over 9 bases. The CDR3 loop spans 14 amino acids. V lost 6 bases to trimming and J lost 4 bases; unmatched junction nucleotides: 7. Germline CDR1 ENHRY, CDR2 SYGVKD. In nucleotides, the CDR3 is TGTGCCATCAGCTCCTCGGACAGGGGATACGAGCAGTACTTC. Protein sequence: CAISSSDRGYEQYF.